The T cell receptor beta chain described here comes from a study of blood T cell repertoires in COVID-19. About the research overall: COVID-19 samples collected from the United States, Italy and Spain covered acute and convalescent phases.

V lost 5 bases, J lost 1 base, and 8 bases lay in between. The germline gives CDR1 MNHEY, CDR2 SMNVEV (reference sequence). The CDR3 consists of 13 residues. Original data processing: Estimation of nucleated cell counts relied on the amplification of reference gene primers. Produced via immunoSEQ multiplex PCR; TCRdb's table is partial and in-frame only. Clonal size and the V and J genes are those of that table, whereas D and trimming came from the DNA. The data hold about 170,000 clones, with less than 90% observed a single time. The TCR sequence derives from a woman aged 60-75 years with COVID-19, enrolled during active disease. The J gene is TRBJ1-1, the V gene TRBV27, with D unclear. What was sequenced was peripheral blood. The CDR3 sequence is CASSILGNTEAFF. The CDR3 DNA reads as TGTGCCAGCAGTATCCTAGGGAACACTGAAGCTTTCTTT.